The 14 T cell receptor beta chains below come from one sample, sequenced in a study of blood T cell repertoires in COVID-19. The repertoire was sequenced with immunoSEQ multiplex PCR; TCRdb's copy has only in-frame clones and lacks some. This sample has around 300,000 clones, with around four fifths found just once. Sequenced input: peripheral blood. These receptors were obtained from a man younger than 45 with active or convalescent COVID-19.

The rearrangement joins TRBV19 to TRBJ2-2; the D gene is possibly TRBD2 (6 bases). Trimming took 7 bases from V and 7 from J, leaving 13 bases between them. This CDR3 has 13 residues. Germline V gene data show CDR1 as LNHDA and CDR2 as SQIVND (reference sequence). Here the CDR3 reads CASNMGGFGELFF. The CDR3 DNA reads TGTGCCAGTAACATGGGGGGTTTCGGGGAGCTGTTTTTT.

The chain couples TRBV18 to TRBJ2-3, with a tentative D call TRBD1 (6 bases). The germline V and J ends were trimmed by 4 bases and 5 bases, with 13 bases remaining between them. Germline V gene lookup returns CDR1 KGHSH and CDR2 LQKENI. This CDR3 region has 14 residues. CDR3 DNA: TGTGCCAGCTCACTAATGACAGGAGGAGATACGCAGTATTTT. Translated: CASSLMTGGDTQYF.

V is TRBV6-5 and J is TRBJ2-1, with unresolved D. V shed 3 bases and J shed 4 bases, with 7 bases lying between them. The CDR3 runs 13 residues. The V gene's germline CDR1 is MNHEY and CDR2 SVGAGI. For the CDR3, the DNA is TGTGCCAGCAGTTATGATCGGTACAATGAGCAGTTCTTC. Translated, it gives CASSYDRYNEQFF.

The CDR3 reads CASSLGAGGSYEQYF. The CDR3 coding sequence is TGCGCCAGCAGCTTGGGAGCGGGGGGCTCCTACGAGCAGTACTTC. The genes are TRBV5-1 and TRBJ2-7; TRBD2 aligns across 9 bases. Trimming at V came to 0 bases and at J to 0 bases, leaving 1 base not matched to a gene. The CDR3 loop spans 15 amino acids. The germline V gene has CDR1 SGHRS and CDR2 YFSETQ.

The V call is TRBV7-9, the J call TRBJ2-7; TRBD1 is a possible D gene (6 bases). V was pared by 5 bases and J by 3 bases, with 17 bases between. CDR1 is SEHNR, CDR2 FQNEAQ, per germline (reference sequence). The CDR3 runs 15 residues. The CDR3 sequence is CASSPPWDNFYEQYF. In nucleotides, the CDR3 is TGTGCCAGCAGCCCCCCCTGGGACAACTTCTACGAGCAGTACTTC.

The J gene is TRBJ2-1, the V gene TRBV29-1, with D perhaps TRBD2 (6 bases). CDR1 is SQVTM, CDR2 ANQGSEA, per germline. The V end was cut by 3 bases, the J end by 6 bases, with 12 bases between. The CDR3 is 13 residues long. The CDR3 is CSVDRDFLNEQFF. CDR3 nucleotide sequence: TGCAGCGTTGACCGGGACTTCCTCAATGAGCAGTTCTTC.

This chain joins TRBV19 and TRBJ2-4; possible D gene TRBD1, 5 bases. CDR3 length equals 14 residues. The ends were cut back, 5 bases at V and 7 bases at J, with 15 bases in the middle. Germline assignment: CDR1 LNHDA and CDR2 SQIVND (reference sequence). CDR3 sequence (DNA): TGTGCCAGTAGTCCTCTAGGGGCCCAGAACATTCAGTACTTC. As protein: CASSPLGAQNIQYF.

This chain uses TRBV7-2 with TRBJ1-3; no clear D gene. This CDR3 comprises 16 residues. Germline V gene sequence: CDR1 SGHTA, CDR2 FQGNSA. The V end was cut by 1 base, the J end by 0 bases, with 10 bases between. DNA for the CDR3: TGTGCCAGCAGCTTAGTTAACAGCTTCTCTGGAAACACCATATATTTT. As protein: CASSLVNSFSGNTIYF.

The genes are TRBV28 and TRBJ2-1; 8 bases agree with TRBD2. Germline CDR1 and CDR2: MDHEN and SYDVKM. V dropped 5 bases and J dropped 2; count of bases not matched to a gene: 5. This CDR3 region has 15 residues. The CDR3 coding sequence is TGTGCCAGCAGTGGGGCCGGGGGGGCCTACAATGAGCAGTTCTTC. It codes for CASSGAGGAYNEQFF.

V gene TRBV5-1 combines with J gene TRBJ2-3; D is possibly TRBD2 (6 bases). Germline lookup yields CDR1 SGHRS and CDR2 YFSETQ. Trimming took off 4 bases at V and 5 bases at J, with 17 bases between the two ends. This CDR3 has 15 residues. Here the CDR3 reads CASSAGTLAGDTQYF. The CDR3 DNA reads TGCGCCAGCAGCGCCGGGACTCTTGCGGGAGATACGCAGTATTTT.

J is TRBJ1-1 and V is TRBV5-1; D gene ambiguous. Trimming took off 4 bases at V and 3 bases at J, with 16 bases between the two ends. The germline V gene has CDR1 SGHRS and CDR2 YFSETQ. The CDR3 is 15 residues long. CDR3 residues: CASSNSPSMYTEAFF. CDR3 in DNA: TGCGCCAGCAGCAATTCCCCGAGCATGTACACTGAAGCTTTCTTT.

This rearrangement joins TRBV11-2 to TRBJ1-6, with D maybe TRBD1 (5 bases). Between the trimmed V and J ends, which lost 5 bases and 0 bases, there was a span of 14 bases. In germline, CDR1 is SGHAT, CDR2 FQNNGV. The CDR3 sequence is 17 residues long. The CDR3 sequence is CASSPRTPNSYNSPLHF. For the CDR3, the DNA is TGTGCCAGCAGCCCACGGACACCCAACTCCTATAATTCACCCCTCCACTTT. Combining the CDR3 with reference TRBV11-2 and TRBJ1-6 gives the whole variable domain EAGVAQSPRYKIIEKRQSVAFWCNPISGHATLYWYQQILGQGPKLLIQFQNNGVVDDSQLPKDRFSAERLKGVDSTLKIQPAKLEDSAVYLCASSPRTPNSYNSPLHFGNGTRLTVT.

CDR3 protein: CASSDQTQGGGYEQYF. CDR3 sequence (DNA): TGTGCCAGCAGTGACCAGACACAGGGTGGAGGCTACGAGCAGTACTTC. The V gene is TRBV6-1, the J gene TRBJ2-7, with a possible D match to TRBD1 (6 bases). The V end lost 3 bases, the J end lost 3 bases, and 18 bases lay between the germline ends. The CDR3 consists of 16 residues. Germline V gene lookup returns CDR1 MNHNS and CDR2 SASEGT.

This clone showed up just once. V is TRBV5-1 and J is TRBJ1-4, with D perhaps TRBD1 (5 bases). V gave up 1 base and J gave up 8 bases, with 15 bases separating them. This CDR3 has 15 amino acids. The germline V gene encodes CDR1 SGHRS and CDR2 YFSETQ. The CDR3 region has the DNA TGCGCCAGCAGCTTGAAGGGGCCACCGGAAGAAAAACTGTTTTTT. Its protein is CASSLKGPPEEKLFF.